The 11 T cell receptor beta chains listed next were all sequenced from one sample in a study of lymphopenia after photon versus proton radiotherapy. Using immunoSEQ multiplex PCR, the repertoire was profiled, and TCRdb retains in-frame clones only, with some absent. Of over 25,000 clones listed, over 75% are singletons. Sample: peripheral blood, taken from a patient treated with proton-based radiotherapy. The receptors stem from a woman between 65 and 79 years old with pancreatic cancer.

Details on this clone: At one of its ends the junction is not consistent with the germline gene, which may arise from a read error. J is TRBJ2-7 and V is TRBV14, with D uncertain. The CDR3 covers 14 residues. CDR1 and CDR2 (germline): SGHDN, FVKESK. CDR3 sequence: CASNQGPSLYEQYF. For the CDR3, the DNA is TGTGCCAGCAACCAAGGACCCAGCCTCTACGAGCAGTACTTC.

The V gene is TRBV9, the J gene TRBJ2-5; D is perhaps TRBD2 (6 bases). Germline V lookup: CDR1 SGDLS, CDR2 YYNGEE. The CDR3 spans 16 residues. Trimming shortened V by 0 bases and J by 0 bases, and 12 bases separated the two germline ends. CDR3 nucleotides: TGTGCCAGCAGCGTAGGCTGGGGGGAGAACCAAGAGACCCAGTACTTC. Protein product: CASSVGWGENQETQYF.

This chain uses TRBV7-3 with TRBJ2-3; possible D gene TRBD1, 6 bases. Germline lookup yields CDR1 SGHTA and CDR2 FQGTGA. The CDR3 covers 17 residues. Trimming took off 2 bases at V and 1 base at J, with 16 bases between the two ends. The CDR3 is CASSLLTGSGGTDTQYF. Written as DNA, the CDR3 is TGTGCCAGCAGCTTACTTACAGGGTCGGGTGGCACAGATACGCAGTATTTT.

The chain has TRBV7-2 and TRBJ2-2; no definite D call. Trimming took 7 bases from V and 6 from J, leaving 9 bases between them. This CDR3 is 12 amino acids long. CDR1 SGHTA and CDR2 FQGNSA come from the germline V gene. CDR3 loop: CASTLTSGELFF. The DNA of the CDR3 is TGTGCCAGCACCCTTACTTCCGGGGAGCTGTTTTTT.

The chain recombines TRBV7-3 with TRBJ2-1; D is unresolved. The V end lost 2 bases, the J end lost 5 bases, and 7 bases lay between the germline ends. This CDR3 is built from 13 residues. From germline, CDR1 is SGHTA and CDR2 FQGTGA. CDR3 region: CASSLSANNEQFF. The CDR3 DNA reads as TGTGCCAGCAGCTTATCCGCGAACAATGAGCAGTTCTTC.

V usage is TRBV5-1 and J usage is TRBJ2-5; 8 positions agree with TRBD2. Germline-derived CDR1 and CDR2 are SGHRS and YFSETQ. Trimming took 6 bases from V and 4 from J; bases not matched to a gene: 11. There are 15 residues in the CDR3. CDR3 bases: TGCGCCAGCAAAGAACTAGCGGCCAGGGCAGAGACCCAGTACTTC. Translating it yields CASKELAARAETQYF.

The DNA for the CDR3 is TGTGCCAGCACCAAAGAGCAGGGTCGGGGCTACGAGCAGTACTTC. Translated, it gives CASTKEQGRGYEQYF. The rearrangement joins TRBV2 to TRBJ2-7, with D possibly being TRBD1 or TRBD2 (5 bases each). Trimming pared 7 bases from V and 3 bases from J, leaving 19 bases between. This CDR3 region has 15 residues. Germline V gives CDR1 SNHLY, CDR2 FYNNEI. The whole variable domain, filled in from reference TRBV2 and TRBJ2-7, reads EPEVTQTPSHQVTQMGQEVILRCVPISNHLYFYWYRQILGQKVEFLVSFYNNEISEKSEIFDDQFSVERPDGSNFTLKIRSTKLEDSAMYFCASTKEQGRGYEQYFGPGTRLTVT.

The CDR3 region is CASSQVLGGAYEQYF. For the CDR3, the DNA is TGTGCCAGCAGCCAAGTTTTAGGGGGTGCCTACGAGCAGTACTTC. The rearrangement joins TRBV4-2 to TRBJ2-7, with D perhaps matching TRBD1 (6 bases). The CDR3 spans 15 residues. V lost 1 base, J lost 2 bases, and 12 bases lay in between. CDR1 is LGHNA, CDR2 YNFKEQ, per germline.

This sequence joins TRBV28 and TRBJ1-2, with 8 bases fitting TRBD1. Germline assignment: CDR1 MDHEN and CDR2 SYDVKM. Trimming cost V 9 bases and J 8 bases; bases outside gene matches: 5. This CDR3 has 11 residues. The CDR3 bases are TGTGCCAGTTCAGGGGGCCGGGGCTACACCTTC. Protein: CASSGGRGYTF.

This chain uses TRBV4-3 with TRBJ1-5; TRBD1 matches at 9 bases. Trimming removed 0 bases from V and 5 bases from J; junction bases left unmatched: 2. Per germline, CDR1 LGHNA and CDR2 YSLEER. This CDR3 comprises 15 residues. Here the CDR3 DNA reads TGCGCCAGCAGCCAAGAACAGGGGGCCTATCAGCCCCAGCATTTT. As protein: CASSQEQGAYQPQHF.

This chain links TRBV21-1 with TRBJ1-5. TRBV21-1 has pseudogene status. This CDR3 has 15 amino acids. CDR3 region: CASSKMRSINQPQHF. CDR3 nucleotides: TGTGCCAGCAGCAAAATGAGAAGTATCAATCAGCCCCAGCATTTT.